These 29 T cell receptor beta chains were sequenced from one sample in a study of graft-versus-host responses after intestinal transplantation. Only in-frame clones appear in the TCRdb table, and some are missing; sequencing was by immunoSEQ multiplex PCR. The repertoire holds roughly 97,000 clones, with 80% to 95% as singletons. The material sequenced was PBMCs, taken about 440 days after intestinal transplant. The source is a human patient who received an intestinal transplant, so some T cells may come from the graft donor.

This chain links TRBV11-2 with TRBJ1-2; D is ambiguous. V was shortened by 1 base and J by 7 bases, with 16 bases between the two germline ends. Germline V gene data show CDR1 as SGHAT and CDR2 as FQNNGV. The CDR3 extends over 15 amino acids. In nucleotides, the CDR3 is TGTGCCAGCAGCTTAGCCCTCTTTGGTGGCTCTGGCTACACCTTC. This codes for CASSLALFGGSGYTF.

V is TRBV7-9 and J is TRBJ2-7; D remains unclear. Germline-derived CDR1 and CDR2 are SEHNR and FQNEAQ (reference sequence). The CDR3 consists of 13 residues. The ends were cut back, 7 bases at V and 0 bases at J, with 10 bases in the middle. The CDR3 DNA follows: TGTGCCAGCATCCCGGCAAGCTCCTACGAGCAGTACTTC. Encoded protein: CASIPASSYEQYF.

This chain links TRBV4-1 with TRBJ1-6; D gene unclear. CDR3 length: 16 residues. V was pared by 5 bases and J by 0 bases, with 11 bases between. Per the germline V gene, CDR1 is MGHRA and CDR2 is YSYEKL. As DNA, the CDR3 is TGCGCCAGCAGCACCCGCGCCAGCTCCTATAATTCACCCCTCCACTTT. Translating it yields CASSTRASSYNSPLHF.

This chain connects TRBV9 to TRBJ1-2; 9 bases map to TRBD1. J was trimmed by 5 bases and V by 4 bases; bases with no gene match: 6. The germline V gene encodes CDR1 SGDLS and CDR2 YYNGEE. This CDR3 has 14 amino acids. This chain's CDR3 is CASSTTTGGYGYTF. Here the CDR3 DNA reads TGTGCCAGCAGCACAACGACAGGGGGGTATGGCTACACCTTC. The variable domain in full, with the rest retrieved from reference TRBV9 and TRBJ1-2, is DSGVTQTPKHLITATGQRVTLRCSPRSGDLSVYWYQQSLDQGLQFLIQYYNGEERAKGNILERFSAQQFPDLHSELNLSSLELGDSALYFCASSTTTGGYGYTFGSGTRLTVV.

V gene TRBV19 combines with J gene TRBJ2-7, with a tentative D call TRBD1 (6 bases). This CDR3 has 14 residues. Germline CDR1 is LNHDA and CDR2 is SQIVND (reference sequence). V was clipped by 3 bases and J by 7 bases, with 16 bases between them. The CDR3 coding sequence is TGTGCCAGTAGTATTGGGTGGACCCAGGGGGAGCAGTACTTC. This encodes CASSIGWTQGEQYF.

The rearrangement joins TRBV7-9 to TRBJ1-1; D gene ambiguous. Deletions cut 3 bases from V and 0 bases from J, with 20 bases between. Germline V CDR1 and CDR2: SEHNR, FQNEAQ (reference sequence). The CDR3 sequence is 18 residues long. The CDR3 nucleotides are TGTGCCAGCAGCTTGTCAGGAGTAACCAAGAGTATGAACACTGAAGCTTTCTTT. Its protein is CASSLSGVTKSMNTEAFF.

The chain combines TRBV4-1 with TRBJ2-5; 8 nucleotides line up with TRBD1. The CDR3 length is 14 residues. The germline V gene has CDR1 MGHRA and CDR2 YSYEKL. The junction had 2 bases not matched to a gene; V was cut back by 0 bases and J by 5 bases. CDR3 DNA sequence: TGCGCCAGCAGCCAAGACAGGGGGCTGGAGACCCAGTACTTC. Residues: CASSQDRGLETQYF.

The J gene is TRBJ1-2, the V gene TRBV6-5, with D possibly being TRBD1 (5 bases). CDR1 and CDR2 from the germline V gene are MNHEY and SVGAGI. The V and J ends lost 6 bases and 2 bases respectively, with 7 bases between them. The CDR3 runs to 12 residues. The chain's CDR3 is CASRGPNYGYTF. CDR3 coding DNA: TGTGCCAGCAGGGGACCAAACTATGGCTACACCTTC.

The chain recombines TRBV9 with TRBJ1-3, with a tentative D call TRBD1 (5 bases). The V and J ends lost 0 bases and 4 bases respectively, with 11 bases between them. Germline loops: CDR1 SGDLS, CDR2 YYNGEE. The CDR3 totals 15 residues. In DNA, the CDR3 is TGTGCCAGCAGCGTAGCCCTGGGACTGGGAAACACCATATATTTT. It encodes CASSVALGLGNTIYF.

The rearrangement joins TRBV18 to TRBJ1-1, with D unclear. The germline CDR1 and CDR2 sequences are KGHSH and LQKENI. This CDR3 has 14 residues. Trimming shortened V by 2 bases and J by 7 bases, and 14 bases separated the two germline ends. As DNA, the CDR3 is TGTGCCAGCTCACCAAGGGAGCGGGGTAATGAAGCTTTCTTT. As protein: CASSPRERGNEAFF.

The genes are TRBV2 and TRBJ2-2; D unclear. The CDR3 contains 14 residues. Germline V gives CDR1 SNHLY, CDR2 FYNNEI. Trimming stripped 4 bases from V and 5 bases from J, with 11 bases between. CDR3 DNA sequence: TGTGCCAGCAGTGGAGCCGGGTTAACCGGGGAGCTGTTTTTT. Protein: CASSGAGLTGELFF.

This rearrangement joins TRBV10-2 to TRBJ2-7; D remains unclear. V shed 7 bases and J shed 6 bases, with 13 bases lying between them. The CDR3 sequence is 12 residues long. The germline V gene encodes CDR1 WSHSY and CDR2 SAAADI. The CDR3 nucleotides read TGCGCCAGCATCACTGTTTCGGGCGAGCAGTACTTC. Translating it yields CASITVSGEQYF.

The chain couples TRBV2 to TRBJ2-7; weak D call: TRBD1 (6 bases). The CDR3 is made up of 14 amino acids. The ends were cut back, 1 base at V and 3 bases at J, with 10 bases in the middle. The germline V gene encodes CDR1 SNHLY and CDR2 FYNNEI. The CDR3 DNA sequence: TGTGCCAGCAGTGAAGGGGACACCTACTACGAGCAGTACTTC. It encodes CASSEGDTYYEQYF.

This chain links TRBV14 with TRBJ2-5, with unresolved D. The CDR3 is 17 amino acids. In germline, CDR1 is SGHDN, CDR2 FVKESK. Trimming cost V 4 bases and J 2 bases, with 20 bases left between them. The CDR3 reads CASSPGRTSSSQETQYF. The CDR3 DNA reads TGTGCCAGCAGCCCAGGTCGAACTTCTAGTTCACAAGAGACCCAGTACTTC.

This chain joins TRBV2 and TRBJ2-7; D is possibly TRBD1 (6 bases). Trimming removed 6 bases at V and 3 bases at J, with 15 bases between. The CDR3 has 14 amino acids. Germline CDR1 is SNHLY and CDR2 is FYNNEI. The CDR3 bases are TGTGCCAGCAGGGACAGCCGAGACGACTACGAGCAGTACTTC. It is translated as CASRDSRDDYEQYF.

The count of this clone is one. The chain employs TRBV6-9 and TRBJ2-1; 7 bases line up with TRBD2. This CDR3 spans 14 amino acids. Trimming took 2 bases from V and 5 from J; bases not matched to a gene: 3. The V gene's germline CDR1 is MNHGY and CDR2 SVAAGI. The CDR3 DNA reads as TGTGCCAGCAGTTATGGACTAGACAACAATGAGCAGTTCTTC. It specifies CASSYGLDNNEQFF.

The chain has TRBV18 and TRBJ1-6; D unclear. This CDR3 is built from 13 residues. Looked up from germline, CDR1 is KGHSH and CDR2 is LQKENI. Trimming removed 2 bases at V and 7 bases at J, with 6 bases between. In nucleotides, the CDR3 is TGTGCCAGCTCACCATTAGAGAATTCACCCCTCCACTTT. As protein: CASSPLENSPLHF.

V gene TRBV2 combines with J gene TRBJ2-7; 8 positions agree with TRBD1. J lost 6 bases, V lost 1 base, and 8 bases had no gene match. Per germline, CDR1 SNHLY and CDR2 FYNNEI. The CDR3 loop spans 15 amino acids. CDR3 loop: CASSEVGTGYVEQYF. CDR3 DNA sequence: TGTGCCAGCAGTGAAGTCGGGACAGGTTACGTCGAGCAGTACTTC.

The chain has TRBV21-1 and TRBJ2-1; the DNA was not compared with TRBD2, the D call given in the table. TRBV21-1 is noted as a pseudogene. The CDR3 is made up of 18 amino acids. CDR3 sequence (DNA): TGTGCCAGGAGGGTGGGGAAATTCCTACCAGAAAATTACAATGAGCAGTTCTTC. Its translation is CARRVGKFLPENYNEQFF.

The rearrangement joins TRBV5-1 to TRBJ2-7, with D possibly matching TRBD2 (5 bases). The V and J ends lost 4 bases and 3 bases respectively, with 11 bases between them. There are 13 residues in the CDR3. Germline CDR1 SGHRS, CDR2 YFSETQ. CDR3 amino acids: CASSPAGNYEQYF. The CDR3 DNA reads TGCGCCAGCAGCCCCGCCGGGAACTACGAGCAGTACTTC.

V gene TRBV6-5 combines with J gene TRBJ1-2; possibly TRBD1 for D (5 bases). V lost 8 bases and J 5 bases, leaving 15 bases between the germline ends. CDR1 MNHEY and CDR2 SVGAGI come from the germline V gene. This CDR3 region has 13 residues. CDR3 region: CASRRGGGYGYTF. CDR3 coding DNA: TGTGCCAGCCGAAGGGGCGGTGGATATGGCTACACCTTC.

The rearrangement links TRBV18 to TRBJ2-7; D is perhaps TRBD1 (6 bases). CDR1 is KGHSH, CDR2 LQKENI, per germline. V lost 3 bases to trimming and J lost 9 bases, with 18 bases between them. The CDR3 extends over 14 amino acids. CDR3 bases: TGTGCCAGCTCACCGACGAACAGGGATTTCGGGCAGTACTTC. It specifies CASSPTNRDFGQYF. The entire variable domain, with the rest obtained from reference TRBV18 and TRBJ2-7, is as follows: NAGVMQNPRHLVRRRGQEARLRCSPMKGHSHVYWYRQLPEEGLKFMVYLQKENIIDESGMPKERFSAEFPKEGPSILRIQQVVRGDSAAYFCASSPTNRDFGQYFGPGTRLTVT.

V is TRBV11-2 and J is TRBJ1-1; no reliable D call. Trimming pared 9 bases from V and 6 bases from J, leaving 14 bases between. This CDR3 region has 12 residues. Germline V gives CDR1 SGHAT, CDR2 FQNNGV. The CDR3 bases are TGTGCCAGTCGAGGGAAAACTTCTGAAGCTTTCTTT. This gives the protein CASRGKTSEAFF.

V and J are TRBV7-8 and TRBJ1-5; 9 bases map to TRBD1. The junction had 12 bases not matched to a gene; V was cut back by 4 bases and J by 2 bases. The CDR3 has 18 amino acids. Germline CDR1 reads SGHVS; CDR2 reads FQNEAQ. CDR3 sequence (DNA): TGTGCCAGCAGCTGGGACAGGGAACCCTTCTGGGGCAATCAGCCCCAGCATTTT. Translating gives CASSWDREPFWGNQPQHF.

This chain joins TRBV15 and TRBJ1-1; 10 nucleotides line up with TRBD1. Per the germline V gene, CDR1 is LNHNV and CDR2 is YYDKDF (reference sequence). Trimming took 9 bases from V and 4 from J; bases not matched to a gene: 8. The CDR3 contains 14 residues. Written as DNA, the CDR3 is TGTGCCACTCAGACAGGGGGCGAAGTCACTGAAGCTTTCTTT. Protein sequence: CATQTGGEVTEAFF.

The chain recombines TRBV5-1 with TRBJ2-7; 8 nucleotides line up with TRBD1. Germline V gene lookup returns CDR1 SGHRS and CDR2 YFSETQ. The CDR3 has 14 amino acids. V gave up 4 bases and J gave up 3 bases; unmatched junction bases: 6. The CDR3 nucleotides read TGCGCCAGCAGCCCTGACAGGGGAGACTACGAGCAGTACTTC. It encodes CASSPDRGDYEQYF.

The V and J genes are TRBV11-2 and TRBJ2-7; perhaps TRBD2 as D (6 bases). Trimming took off 6 bases at V and 3 bases at J, with 9 bases between the two ends. CDR1 and CDR2 (germline): SGHAT, FQNNGV. The CDR3 length is 12 residues. CDR3 DNA sequence: TGTGCCAGCAGGTTGGGGGGCTACGAGCAGTACTTC. It specifies CASRLGGYEQYF.

The chain couples TRBV7-6 to TRBJ1-2; tentatively, D is TRBD1 (5 bases). Germline CDR1 SGHVS, CDR2 FNYEAQ. The CDR3 runs 15 residues. Deletions cut 4 bases from V and 4 bases from J, with 16 bases between. The CDR3 loop is CASSWGAAGSYGYTF. The DNA of the CDR3 is TGTGCCAGCAGCTGGGGTGCGGCAGGGAGCTATGGCTACACCTTC.

This chain connects TRBV5-1 to TRBJ2-5; TRBD1 might be the D (6 bases). Trimming pared 2 bases from V and 5 bases from J, leaving 13 bases between. This CDR3 is built from 14 residues. CDR1 is SGHRS and CDR2 is YFSETQ in the germline V gene. CDR3 bases: TGCGCCAGCAGCTTAGAAGGGGGTAGGGAGACCCAGTACTTC. As protein: CASSLEGGRETQYF.